This TCR beta chain was documented in a study of control samples from healthy donors and cancer patients. Profiling relied on immunoSEQ multiplex PCR, and the TCRdb table lists in-frame clones only, not all of them. This sample has 160,000 or so clones, with about 94% found just once. Germline CDR1 and CDR2: SGDLS and YYNGEE. The CDR3 runs 15 residues. V was trimmed by 0 bases and J by 3 bases, leaving 13 bases between them. V usage is TRBV9 and J usage is TRBJ2-7, with D unclear. This clonotype was obtained from a woman aged 40 to 50 in good health. Sequencing used blood. The CDR3 region is CASSVAASNGYEQYF. CDR3 coding DNA: TGTGCCAGCAGCGTAGCCGCTAGTAATGGCTACGAGCAGTACTTC.